What follows is one T cell receptor beta chain and its context. CDR3 length: 16 residues. The V and J ends lost 3 bases and 4 bases respectively, with 18 bases between them. Germline V CDR1 and CDR2: SEHNR, FQNEAQ (reference sequence). These data belong to a study of blood T cell repertoires in COVID-19. Across the study: Samples came from the United States, Italy and Spain, spanning acute and convalescent COVID-19. From T cells, B-cell-depleted T cells, or PBMCs came the material, which was cDNA or gDNA.

In the original workflow: By means of reference gene primer amplification, nucleated cell counts were estimated. Profiling relied on immunoSEQ multiplex PCR, and the TCRdb table lists in-frame clones only, not all of them. That table is the source of V, J and clone size, and D and trimming were worked out from the DNA. Altogether approximately 250,000 clones are present, 70% to 90% being singletons, with the ten largest covering around 0.98%. The chain uses TRBV7-9 and TRBJ1-1; the D gene is possibly TRBD1 (5 bases). The sequenced sample was peripheral blood. The receptor comes from a man aged 40-49 years with acute or convalescent COVID-19. The CDR3: CASSFGVLGHLTEAFF. DNA for the CDR3: TGTGCCAGCAGCTTTGGTGTCCTGGGGCACCTCACTGAAGCTTTCTTT.